These 8 T cell receptor beta chains originate from one sample sequenced in a study of cytomegalovirus exposure and HLA in healthy donors. The PCR ran on 60 Vbeta and 13 Jbeta primers. Sequenced by immunoSEQ multiplex PCR; TCRdb stores in-frame clones only, minus some. The sample holds some 130,000 clones, approximately 83% seen once. The sequencing sample was made of PBMCs. These receptors were obtained from a man aged 35-49 years in good health and CMV-seronegative.

This chain uses TRBV6-1 with TRBJ2-7; D possibly corresponds to TRBD2 (5 bases). CDR1 MNHNS and CDR2 SASEGT come from the germline V gene. Trimming left V 6 bases short and J 6 bases short, with 12 bases between. The CDR3 loop spans 12 amino acids. The CDR3 nucleotides are TGTGCCAGCAGGGGGTGGAGGACCGAGCAGTACTTC. It is translated as CASRGWRTEQYF.

This chain uses TRBV30 with TRBJ1-5, with 7 bases fitting TRBD1. V trimming: 7 bases; J trimming: 2 bases; junction bases outside the gene matches: 5. Looked up from germline, CDR1 is GTSNPN and CDR2 is SVGIG (reference sequence). This CDR3 contains 13 residues. This CDR3 reads CASADRGNQPQHF. The CDR3 DNA is TGTGCCTCCGCCGACAGGGGCAATCAGCCCCAGCATTTT. The full variable domain, completed using reference TRBV30 and TRBJ1-5, is SQTIHQWPATLVQPVGSPLSLECTVEGTSNPNLYWYRQAAGRGLQLLFYSVGIGQISSEVPQNLSASRPQDRQFILSSKKLLLSDSGFYLCASADRGNQPQHFGDGTRLSIL.

This rearrangement joins TRBV10-3 to TRBJ1-6, with D tentatively TRBD1 (5 bases). The V gene's germline CDR1 is ENHRY and CDR2 SYGVKD. The CDR3 is made up of 15 amino acids. The V gene lost 0 bases and the J gene lost 12 bases, with 15 bases spanning the gap. The CDR3 spells CAISESMRGGGPLHF. DNA for the CDR3: TGTGCCATCAGTGAGTCGATGCGGGGCGGGGGACCCCTCCACTTT.

The chain joins TRBV29-1 to TRBJ2-3; 10 bases align to TRBD1. With V trimmed by 7 bases and J by 0 bases, 10 bases remained unmatched. CDR3 length: 16 amino acids. CDR1 SQVTM and CDR2 ANQGSEA come from the germline V gene. The CDR3 region is CSGKAGTGDSTDTQYF. As DNA, the CDR3 is TGCAGCGGGAAAGCCGGGACAGGGGACAGCACAGATACGCAGTATTTT.

The gene calls are TRBV28 and TRBJ1-1; 7 bases agree with TRBD1. CDR1 MDHEN and CDR2 SYDVKM come from the germline V gene. The CDR3 length is 17 residues. With V trimmed by 6 bases and J by 0 bases, 13 bases remained unmatched. The CDR3 DNA is TGTGCCAGCAGAATAAGCCTCTGGACAGGAATGAACACTGAAGCTTTCTTT. This sequence encodes CASRISLWTGMNTEAFF.

This clone was picked up one time. CDR3: CASISGGAETDTQYF. The CDR3, as DNA: TGTGCCAGTATAAGCGGGGGGGCCGAGACAGATACGCAGTATTTT. The chain recombines TRBV19 with TRBJ2-3; 10 bases are a match to TRBD2. Trimming removed 7 bases from V and 3 bases from J; junction bases left unmatched: 7. The CDR3 contains 15 residues. CDR1 and CDR2 (germline): LNHDA, SQIVND (reference sequence).

There are a few counts of this clone. The gene calls are TRBV4-3 and TRBJ1-1; D call uncertain. The germline V gene encodes CDR1 LGHNA and CDR2 YSLEER. The CDR3 runs to 14 residues. Trimming pared 0 bases from V and 6 bases from J, leaving 11 bases between. The CDR3: CASSQELFGAEAFF. In nucleotides, the CDR3 is TGCGCCAGCAGCCAAGAGCTGTTCGGGGCTGAAGCTTTCTTT.

In nucleotides, the CDR3 is TGTGCCTGGAGCTGGCCTAGCGGCTCTAGCACAGATACGCAGTATTTT. Translating gives CAWSWPSGSSTDTQYF. This sequence joins TRBV30 and TRBJ2-3; 7 bases are shared with TRBD2. This CDR3 is 16 amino acids long. V trimming: 3 bases; J trimming: 0 bases; junction bases outside the gene matches: 9. Looked up from germline, CDR1 is GTSNPN and CDR2 is SVGIG (reference sequence).